The T cell receptor (beta chain) under discussion was sequenced for a study of shared clonotypes between healthy human individuals. Study context: Donors were two women and a few men aged 18 to 49. Every donor yielded three CD4 naive, three CD4 memory, two CD8 naive and one CD8 memory plate. Study results and caveats: Although depth was large, rarefaction showed that sequencing of the sorted subsets was incomplete. A handful of donors showed sharing of about 4.6% of naive CD4 clonotypes.

Turning to this clone: Its matching antigen is unknown.

Clones were sequenced by immunoSEQ multiplex PCR, and TCRdb holds only the in-frame ones, with some missing. The table includes under 750,000 clones, just under 75% detected once. The V end was cut by 1 base, the J end by 2 bases, with 11 bases between. The CDR3 has 15 amino acids. Germline V gene data show CDR1 as PRHDT and CDR2 as FYEKMQ (reference sequence). Sequenced material: memory CD4+ T cells sorted from blood. Subset defined: CD45RA-negative fraction. This clonotype was obtained from a woman under 40 in good health. The chain combines TRBV13 with TRBJ1-2; no clear D. CDR3 sequence: CASSLDSVGNYGYTF. DNA of the CDR3: TGTGCCAGCAGCTTAGACTCGGTTGGAAACTATGGCTACACCTTC.